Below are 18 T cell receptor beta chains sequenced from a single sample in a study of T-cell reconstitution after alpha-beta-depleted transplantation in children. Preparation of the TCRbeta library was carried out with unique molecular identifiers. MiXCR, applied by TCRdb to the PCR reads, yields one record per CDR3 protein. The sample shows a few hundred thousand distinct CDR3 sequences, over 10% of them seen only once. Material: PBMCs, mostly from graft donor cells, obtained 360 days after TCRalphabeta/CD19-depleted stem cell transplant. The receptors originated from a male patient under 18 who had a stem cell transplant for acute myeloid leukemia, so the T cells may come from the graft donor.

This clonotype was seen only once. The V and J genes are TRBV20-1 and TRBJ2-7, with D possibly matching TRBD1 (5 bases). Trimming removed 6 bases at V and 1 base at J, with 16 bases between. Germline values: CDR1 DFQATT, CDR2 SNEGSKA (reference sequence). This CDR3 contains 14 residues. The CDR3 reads CSAQGQQWSYEQYF. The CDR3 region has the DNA TGCAGTGCGCAGGGCCAACAGTGGTCCTACGAGCAGTACTTC.

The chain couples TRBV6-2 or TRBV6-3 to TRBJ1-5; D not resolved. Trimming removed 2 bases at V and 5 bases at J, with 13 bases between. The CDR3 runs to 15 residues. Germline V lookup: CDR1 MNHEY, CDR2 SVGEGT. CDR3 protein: CASSYAGNGDQPQHF. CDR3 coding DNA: TGTGCCAGCAGTTACGCGGGGAACGGCGATCAGCCCCAGCATTTT.

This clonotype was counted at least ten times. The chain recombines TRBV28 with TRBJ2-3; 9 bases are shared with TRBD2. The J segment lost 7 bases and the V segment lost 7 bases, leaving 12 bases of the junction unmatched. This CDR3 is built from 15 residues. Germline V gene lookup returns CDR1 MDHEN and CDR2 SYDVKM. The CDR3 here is CASTYRDSGSYTQYF. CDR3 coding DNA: TGTGCCAGCACTTACAGGGATAGCGGGAGTTATACGCAGTATTTT. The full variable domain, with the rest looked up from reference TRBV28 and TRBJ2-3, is DVKVTQSSRYLVKRTGEKVFLECVQDMDHENMFWYRQDPGLGLRLIYFSYDVKMKEKGDIPEGYSVSREKKERFSLILESASTNQTSMYLCASTYRDSGSYTQYFGPGTRLTVL.

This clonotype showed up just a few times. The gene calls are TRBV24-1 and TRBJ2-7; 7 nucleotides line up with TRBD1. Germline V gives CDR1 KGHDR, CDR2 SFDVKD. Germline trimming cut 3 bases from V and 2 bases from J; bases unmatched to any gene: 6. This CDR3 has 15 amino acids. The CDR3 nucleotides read TGTGCCACCAGTGATCCTGACAGGGATGCCTACGAGCAGTACTTC. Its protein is CATSDPDRDAYEQYF.

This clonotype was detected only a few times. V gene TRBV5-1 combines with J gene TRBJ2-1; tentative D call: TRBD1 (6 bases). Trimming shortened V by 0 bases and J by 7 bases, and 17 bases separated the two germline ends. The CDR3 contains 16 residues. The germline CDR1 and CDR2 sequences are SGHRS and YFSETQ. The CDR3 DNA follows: TGCGCCAGCAGCTTGGATACAGGGTGGGCGAGGAATGAGCAGTTCTTC. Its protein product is CASSLDTGWARNEQFF.

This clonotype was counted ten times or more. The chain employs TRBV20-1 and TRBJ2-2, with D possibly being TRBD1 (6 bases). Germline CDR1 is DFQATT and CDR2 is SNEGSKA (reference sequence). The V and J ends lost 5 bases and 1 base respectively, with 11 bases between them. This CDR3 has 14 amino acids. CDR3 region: CSAPRDKNTGELFF. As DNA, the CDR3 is TGCAGTGCTCCCCGGGACAAGAACACCGGGGAGCTGTTTTTT.

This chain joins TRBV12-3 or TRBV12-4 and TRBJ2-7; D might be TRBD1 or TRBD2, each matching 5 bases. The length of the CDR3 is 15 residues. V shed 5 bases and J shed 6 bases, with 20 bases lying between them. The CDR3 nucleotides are TGTGCCAGCAGTCCAGAGGACTGGAGAAGGGGCGAGCAGTACTTC. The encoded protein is CASSPEDWRRGEQYF.

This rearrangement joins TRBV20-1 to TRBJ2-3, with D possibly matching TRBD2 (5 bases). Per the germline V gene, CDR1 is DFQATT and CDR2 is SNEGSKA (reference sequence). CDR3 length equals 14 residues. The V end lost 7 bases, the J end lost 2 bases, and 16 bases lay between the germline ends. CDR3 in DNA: TGCAGTGGGTCGCTAGCAGAATTCACAGATACGCAGTATTTT. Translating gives CSGSLAEFTDTQYF.

The CDR3 DNA reads as TGTGCCAGCAGTTTTCGGCGGGAACGCGAGCAGTACTTC. Amino acid sequence: CASSFRREREQYF. The chain is built from TRBV27 and TRBJ2-7; D is possibly TRBD2 (6 bases). Germline V lookup: CDR1 MNHEY, CDR2 SMNVEV (reference sequence). V lost 3 bases to trimming and J lost 6 bases, with 12 bases between them. The CDR3 loop spans 13 amino acids.

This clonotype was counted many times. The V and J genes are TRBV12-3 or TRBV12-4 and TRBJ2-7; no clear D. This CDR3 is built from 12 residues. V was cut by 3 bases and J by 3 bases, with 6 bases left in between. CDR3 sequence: CASSLNRYEQYF. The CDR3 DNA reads TGTGCCAGCAGTTTGAATCGCTACGAGCAGTACTTC.

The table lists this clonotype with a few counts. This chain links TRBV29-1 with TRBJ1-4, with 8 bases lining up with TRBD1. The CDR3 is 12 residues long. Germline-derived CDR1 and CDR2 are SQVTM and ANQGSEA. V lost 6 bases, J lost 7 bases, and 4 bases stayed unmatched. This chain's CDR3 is CSVLGQGEKLFF. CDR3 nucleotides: TGCAGCGTCCTCGGACAGGGTGAAAAACTGTTTTTT.

The CDR3 here is CASSASGGLDTQYF. CDR3 bases: TGTGCCAGCAGTGCCTCTGGTGGTCTCGATACGCAGTATTTT. The V and J genes are TRBV2 and TRBJ2-3; D is undetermined. The V end was cut by 4 bases, the J end by 6 bases, with 14 bases between. Germline CDR1 reads SNHLY; CDR2 reads FYNNEI. There are 14 residues in the CDR3. The full variable domain, rest sourced from reference TRBV2 and TRBJ2-3, is EPEVTQTPSHQVTQMGQEVILRCVPISNHLYFYWYRQILGQKVEFLVSFYNNEISEKSEIFDDQFSVERPDGSNFTLKIRSTKLEDSAMYFCASSASGGLDTQYFGPGTRLTVL.

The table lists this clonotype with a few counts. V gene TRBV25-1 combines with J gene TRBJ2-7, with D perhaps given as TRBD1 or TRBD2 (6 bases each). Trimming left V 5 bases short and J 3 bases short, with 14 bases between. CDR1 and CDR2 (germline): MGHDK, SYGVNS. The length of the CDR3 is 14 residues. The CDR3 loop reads CASSRLGGSYEQYF. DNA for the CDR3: TGTGCCAGCAGTCGACTAGGGGGTAGCTACGAGCAGTACTTC.

The CDR3 sequence is CASSFGAQGNQPQHF. CDR3 nucleotide sequence: TGTGCCAGCAGTTTTGGCGCACAGGGCAATCAGCCCCAGCATTTT. J is TRBJ1-5 and V is TRBV28; tentatively, D is TRBD1 (5 bases). Trimming cost V 3 bases and J 2 bases, with 11 bases left between them. Germline V gene sequence: CDR1 MDHEN, CDR2 SYDVKM. This CDR3 has 15 residues.

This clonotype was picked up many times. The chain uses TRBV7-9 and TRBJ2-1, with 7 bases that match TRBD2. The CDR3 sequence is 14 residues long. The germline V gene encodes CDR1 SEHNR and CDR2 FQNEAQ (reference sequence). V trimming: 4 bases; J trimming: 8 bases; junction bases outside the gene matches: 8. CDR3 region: CASSWEGRRHEQFF. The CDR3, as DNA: TGTGCCAGCAGCTGGGAGGGCCGTCGGCATGAGCAGTTCTTC.

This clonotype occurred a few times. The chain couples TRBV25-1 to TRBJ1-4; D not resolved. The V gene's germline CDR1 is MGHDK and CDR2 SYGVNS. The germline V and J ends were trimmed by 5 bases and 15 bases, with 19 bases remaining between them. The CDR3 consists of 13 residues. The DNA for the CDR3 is TGTGCCAGCAGTCTTCCCGGACCGTCCTATATGTTTTTT. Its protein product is CASSLPGPSYMFF.

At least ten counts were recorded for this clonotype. The CDR3 region is CAISDSRGDYGYTF. CDR3 sequence (DNA): TGTGCCATCAGTGACTCAAGGGGGGACTATGGCTACACCTTC. This chain uses TRBV10-3 with TRBJ1-2, with D perhaps TRBD1 (6 bases). This CDR3 contains 14 residues. V shed 3 bases and J shed 3 bases, with 11 bases lying between them. Germline lookup yields CDR1 ENHRY and CDR2 SYGVKD.

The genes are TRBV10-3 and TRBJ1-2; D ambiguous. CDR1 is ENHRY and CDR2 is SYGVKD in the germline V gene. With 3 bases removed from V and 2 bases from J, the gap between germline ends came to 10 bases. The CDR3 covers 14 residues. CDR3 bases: TGTGCCATCAGTGATCCAGGCCCAAACTATGGCTACACCTTC. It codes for CAISDPGPNYGYTF.